The T cell receptor (beta chain) described here comes from a study of T cell repertoires in cytomegalovirus infection. Turning to this clonotype: Its antigen is unidentified.

TCRdb re-called the reads with MiXCR, one entry per CDR3 protein. The table shows about 830,000 distinct CDR3 sequences, with 32% occurring only once. The sequencing used cultured CD8+ T cells from PBMCs, collected from culture after CMV antigen stimulation. The TCR was taken from a human donor in good health (CMV status not recorded). Some clones in this sample may be carry-over from other donors' samples.

In nucleotides, the CDR3 is TGTGCCAGCACTCCCGGGGCAGTATGGAACACTGAAGCTTTCTTT. The encoded protein is CASTPGAVWNTEAFF. The genes are TRBV6-6 and TRBJ1-1; a possible D gene is TRBD1 (5 bases). This CDR3 has 15 residues. V lost 7 bases and J 1 base, leaving 16 bases between the germline ends. Germline CDR1 is MNHNY and CDR2 is SVGAGI (reference sequence).